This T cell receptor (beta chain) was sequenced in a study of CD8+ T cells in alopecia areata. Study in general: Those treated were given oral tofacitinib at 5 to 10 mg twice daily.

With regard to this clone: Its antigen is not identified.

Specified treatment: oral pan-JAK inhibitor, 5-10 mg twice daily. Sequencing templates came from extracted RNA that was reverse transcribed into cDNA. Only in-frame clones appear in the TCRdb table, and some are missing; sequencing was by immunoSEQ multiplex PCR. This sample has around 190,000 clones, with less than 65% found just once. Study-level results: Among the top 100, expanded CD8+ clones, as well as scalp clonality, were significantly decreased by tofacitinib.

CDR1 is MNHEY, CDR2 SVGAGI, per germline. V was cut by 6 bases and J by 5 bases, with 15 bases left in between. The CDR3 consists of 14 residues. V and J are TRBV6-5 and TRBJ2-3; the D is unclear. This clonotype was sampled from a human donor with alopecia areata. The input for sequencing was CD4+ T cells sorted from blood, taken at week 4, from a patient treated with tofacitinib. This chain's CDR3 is CASSSPERRDTQYF. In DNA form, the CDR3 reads TGTGCCAGCAGCTCCCCGGAGAGGCGAGATACGCAGTATTTT.